This entry describes one T cell receptor beta chain. What it binds is unknown. These data are taken from a study of cytomegalovirus exposure and HLA in healthy donors. Study results and limitations: First-cohort TCR clusters were later found to tend to co-occur in the 120 validation repertoires. According to the study, roughly 180 TCR beta chains were cytomegalovirus-associated. Reportedly, diagnosis of cytomegalovirus status by the classifier showed high specificity and sensitivity.

Assay used: immunoSEQ multiplex PCR; TCRdb lists only in-frame clones, some missing. The sample yields approximately 160,000 clones, roughly nine tenths seen once. The V end lost 2 bases, the J end lost 3 bases, and 8 bases lay between the germline ends. Per the germline V gene, CDR1 is GTSNPN and CDR2 is SVGIG (reference sequence). The CDR3 totals 13 residues. The J gene is TRBJ1-3, the V gene TRBV30; no reliable D call. This clonotype originated in a woman aged 18-35 years in good health and CMV-seropositive. Sequenced: PBMCs. The chain's CDR3 is CAWSNGDGNTIYF. The CDR3 bases are TGTGCCTGGAGTAACGGGGATGGAAACACCATATATTTT. The variable domain in full, with the rest retrieved from reference TRBV30 and TRBJ1-3, is SQTIHQWPATLVQPVGSPLSLECTVEGTSNPNLYWYRQAAGRGLQLLFYSVGIGQISSEVPQNLSASRPQDRQFILSSKKLLLSDSGFYLCAWSNGDGNTIYFGEGSWLTVV.